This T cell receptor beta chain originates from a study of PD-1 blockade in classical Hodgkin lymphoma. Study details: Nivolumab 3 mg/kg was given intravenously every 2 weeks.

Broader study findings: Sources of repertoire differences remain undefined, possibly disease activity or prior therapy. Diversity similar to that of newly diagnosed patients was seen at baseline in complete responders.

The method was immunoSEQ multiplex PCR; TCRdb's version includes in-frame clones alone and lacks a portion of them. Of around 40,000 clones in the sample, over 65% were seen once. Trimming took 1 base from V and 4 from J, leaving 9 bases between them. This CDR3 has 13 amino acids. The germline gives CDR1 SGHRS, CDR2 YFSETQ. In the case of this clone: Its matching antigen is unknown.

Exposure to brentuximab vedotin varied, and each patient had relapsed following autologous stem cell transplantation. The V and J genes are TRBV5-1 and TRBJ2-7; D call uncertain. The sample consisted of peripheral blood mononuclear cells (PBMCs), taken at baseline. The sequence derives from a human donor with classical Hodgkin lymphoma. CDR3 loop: CASSLLAAYEQYF. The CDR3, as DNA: TGCGCCAGCAGCTTGCTCGCGGCTTACGAGCAGTACTTC.